The 25 T cell receptor beta chains presented below share a single source sample, sequenced in a study of T cell clones after liver transplantation. Libraries were prepared by immunoSEQ multiplex PCR; TCRdb keeps only in-frame clonotypes and omits some of them. Of tens of thousands of clones in the sample, 90% to 95% were seen once. Sequencing used CD4+ T cells from blood, obtained roughly 25 months after liver transplant. Receptor source: a human patient who received a liver transplant. Some T cells may be supplied by the graft donor.

This clone was seen more than once but under ten times. DNA of the CDR3: TGCGCCAGCAGCCAAGATTTGACAGGGGGCGAGCAGTACTTC. Protein sequence: CASSQDLTGGEQYF. The chain joins TRBV4-1 to TRBJ2-7; TRBD1 matches 9 bases. V trimming: 0 bases; J trimming: 6 bases; junction bases outside the gene matches: 3. Looked up from germline, CDR1 is MGHRA and CDR2 is YSYEKL. The length of the CDR3 is 14 residues.

The V gene is TRBV6-1, the J gene TRBJ2-1; 12 nucleotides align to TRBD1. Germline V lookup: CDR1 MNHNS, CDR2 SASEGT. V lost 10 bases, J lost 8 bases, and 9 bases stayed unmatched. The CDR3 consists of 14 residues. As DNA, the CDR3 is TGTGCCACCCTGGGGACAGGGGGCGCGTATGAGCAGTTCTTC. Protein: CATLGTGGAYEQFF.

The rearrangement uses TRBV5-4 and TRBJ2-3; D may be TRBD1 or TRBD2 (5 bases each). Trimming left V 6 bases short and J 2 bases short, with 13 bases between. The CDR3 covers 14 residues. Germline V CDR1 and CDR2: SGHNT, YYREEE (reference sequence). The CDR3 nucleotides are TGTGCCAGCACCCTGGGGCGGGCCACAGATACGCAGTATTTT. Its translation: CASTLGRATDTQYF.

The chain links TRBV10-1 to TRBJ2-1; a possible D gene is TRBD2 (6 bases). The CDR3 runs to 15 residues. CDR1 and CDR2 from the germline V gene are WNHNN and SYGVQD (reference sequence). V gave up 5 bases and J gave up 8 bases, with 19 bases separating them. CDR3: CASSNPGLTGDEQFF. The CDR3 DNA reads as TGCGCCAGCAGTAACCCGGGACTCACCGGAGATGAGCAGTTCTTC.

The V call is TRBV29-1, the J call TRBJ1-5, with a possible D match to TRBD1 (5 bases). The CDR3 has 12 residues. Germline V gene sequence: CDR1 SQVTM, CDR2 ANQGSEA. Trimming shortened V by 8 bases and J by 7 bases, and 15 bases separated the two germline ends. CDR3 protein: CSCQLRDQPQHF. CDR3 sequence (DNA): TGCAGCTGCCAGCTTAGGGACCAGCCCCAGCATTTT.

This clone has a single count. The gene calls are TRBV20-1 and TRBJ1-2; unclear D gene. Germline V lookup: CDR1 DFQATT, CDR2 SNEGSKA (reference sequence). V was shortened by 1 base and J by 6 bases, with 3 bases between the two germline ends. CDR3 length: 10 amino acids. The CDR3 DNA reads TGCAGTGCTAGAGGGGATGGCTACACCTTC. Amino acid sequence: CSARGDGYTF.

This chain connects TRBV4-1 to TRBJ2-3, with TRBD2 identical over 11 bases. V trimming: 0 bases; J trimming: 6 bases; junction bases outside the gene matches: 5. Per germline, CDR1 MGHRA and CDR2 YSYEKL. The CDR3 extends over 16 amino acids. The CDR3 reads CASSQDRASGRDTQYF. CDR3 bases: TGCGCCAGCAGCCAAGATCGGGCTAGCGGGAGGGATACGCAGTATTTT.

This chain uses TRBV6-1 with TRBJ2-7; no firm D call. The CDR3 covers 14 residues. Germline assignment: CDR1 MNHNS and CDR2 SASEGT. V was pared by 2 bases and J by 5 bases, with 13 bases between. In DNA form, the CDR3 reads TGTGCCAGCAGTGAACTCCCAACCGATCACGAGCAGTACTTC. It translates to CASSELPTDHEQYF.

The gene calls are TRBV21-1 and TRBJ1-2; the D segment call TRBD1 is taken from the table without a DNA check. TRBV21-1 is an annotated pseudogene. This CDR3 region has 14 residues. Written as DNA, the CDR3 is TGTGCCAGCAATATTTCGCGACAGCCCTATGGCTACACCTTC. It is translated as CASNISRQPYGYTF.

The chain uses TRBV10-3 and TRBJ1-5, with TRBD1 matching 7 bases. J lost 3 bases, V lost 4 bases, and 6 bases had no gene match. Germline V gives CDR1 ENHRY, CDR2 SYGVKD. This CDR3 region has 15 residues. The CDR3 here is CAISAGDSLNQPQHF. The CDR3 DNA sequence: TGTGCCATCAGTGCGGGGGACAGCCTCAATCAGCCCCAGCATTTT.

The chain carries TRBV11-3 and TRBJ2-7, with TRBD2 identical over 7 bases. This CDR3 is built from 11 residues. Trimming took 8 bases from V and 4 from J; bases not matched to a gene: 2. Germline CDR1 reads SGHNT; CDR2 reads YENEEA. CDR3 DNA sequence: TGTGCCAGCGGGCGGGAGTACGAGCAGTACTTC. This translates into CASGREYEQYF.

The chain uses TRBV4-1 and TRBJ2-3, with D possibly matching TRBD2 (6 bases). CDR1 MGHRA and CDR2 YSYEKL come from the germline V gene. The CDR3 is 18 amino acids. Deletions cut 1 base from V and 0 bases from J, with 17 bases between. The chain's CDR3 is CASSQGRLLATSTDTQYF. CDR3 sequence (DNA): TGCGCCAGCAGCCAAGGGCGACTACTAGCTACTAGCACAGATACGCAGTATTTT.

The chain couples TRBV11-2 to TRBJ2-5; weak D call: TRBD1 (5 bases). V shed 1 base and J shed 1 base, with 7 bases lying between them. Germline V gene lookup returns CDR1 SGHAT and CDR2 FQNNGV. This CDR3 has 14 amino acids. For the CDR3, the DNA is TGTGCCAGCAGCTTAGGAACAGGCCAAGAGACCCAGTACTTC. Translation: CASSLGTGQETQYF.

The V and J genes are TRBV6-1 and TRBJ2-7; 7 nucleotides align to TRBD2. Germline CDR1 and CDR2: MNHNS and SASEGT. The trim removed 4 bases at V and 4 bases at J, leaving 10 bases unmatched. This CDR3 is built from 15 residues. CDR3 in DNA: TGTGCCAGCAGTGTTTTCGGGGGAGGGCGTTACGAGCAGTACTTC. Translating gives CASSVFGGGRYEQYF.

V and J are TRBV11-1 and TRBJ1-1; D uncertain. The germline V gene has CDR1 SGHAT and CDR2 FQDESV (reference sequence). There are 12 residues in the CDR3. The ends were cut back, 3 bases at V and 5 bases at J, with 7 bases in the middle. The CDR3 sequence is CASSLLLTEAFF. The CDR3 coding sequence is TGTGCCAGCAGCTTGCTCCTAACTGAAGCTTTCTTT.

As DNA, the CDR3 is TGTGCCAGCTCACCGCAGGGACAGGGAGAAGAAAAACTGTTTTTT. Protein sequence: CASSPQGQGEEKLFF. The chain joins TRBV18 to TRBJ1-4; 9 bases fit TRBD1. This CDR3 region has 15 residues. Germline CDR1 KGHSH, CDR2 LQKENI. Trimming took 3 bases from V and 8 from J; bases not matched to a gene: 7.

This rearrangement joins TRBV2 to TRBJ1-4; no definite D call. V lost 5 bases and J lost 7, with 11 bases in between. This CDR3 contains 13 residues. Germline V gives CDR1 SNHLY, CDR2 FYNNEI. The CDR3 nucleotides read TGTGCCAGCAGTTTACGATGGGGTGAAAAACTGTTTTTT. Translation gives CASSLRWGEKLFF.

The V call is TRBV4-2, the J call TRBJ2-7, with 11 positions matching TRBD2. The CDR3 totals 20 residues. V was clipped by 0 bases and J by 2 bases; unmatched bases: 15. Germline loops: CDR1 LGHNA, CDR2 YNFKEQ. CDR3 protein: CASSQDGSSGRTLLTYEQYF. In nucleotides, the CDR3 is TGTGCCAGCAGCCAAGATGGCTCTAGCGGGAGGACACTCCTGACCTACGAGCAGTACTTC.

V gene TRBV11-2 combines with J gene TRBJ1-2; D gene ambiguous. This CDR3 spans 13 amino acids. Trimming shortened V by 5 bases and J by 7 bases, and 14 bases separated the two germline ends. Looked up from germline, CDR1 is SGHAT and CDR2 is FQNNGV. The CDR3 reads CASSPVGGTGYTF. In nucleotides, the CDR3 is TGTGCCAGCAGCCCGGTCGGCGGTACTGGCTACACCTTC. The entire variable domain, with the rest obtained from reference TRBV11-2 and TRBJ1-2, is as follows: EAGVAQSPRYKIIEKRQSVAFWCNPISGHATLYWYQQILGQGPKLLIQFQNNGVVDDSQLPKDRFSAERLKGVDSTLKIQPAKLEDSAVYLCASSPVGGTGYTFGSGTRLTVV.

The genes are TRBV7-2 and TRBJ1-5, with D maybe TRBD1 (6 bases). Germline assignment: CDR1 SGHTA and CDR2 FQGNSA. V gave up 1 base and J gave up 0 bases, with 7 bases separating them. The CDR3 runs to 15 residues. The CDR3 DNA is TGTGCCAGCAGCTTAGTCAGGGGTAGCAATCAGCCCCAGCATTTT. It translates to CASSLVRGSNQPQHF.

This chain uses TRBV14 with TRBJ2-1; 9 nucleotides agree with TRBD1. The CDR3 totals 16 residues. Germline CDR1 SGHDN, CDR2 FVKESK. The V and J ends lost 0 bases and 7 bases, in that order; junction bases with no gene match: 7. The DNA for the CDR3 is TGTGCCAGCAGCCAAGATGGGGACAGGGTTTGGAATGAGCAGTTCTTC. The encoded protein is CASSQDGDRVWNEQFF.

This clone has a single count. The CDR3 DNA reads as TGTGCCAGCTCACCAGGGACTAGCGGGAGAGCTGAGCAGTTCTTC. Translating gives CASSPGTSGRAEQFF. This chain joins TRBV18 and TRBJ2-1; 14 nucleotides match TRBD2. The CDR3 is 15 residues long. V was pared by 2 bases and J by 9 bases, with 3 bases of the junction left unmatched. Germline CDR1 reads KGHSH; CDR2 reads LQKENI.

The rearrangement joins TRBV10-3 to TRBJ1-4; 8 bases are a match to TRBD1. V trimming: 4 bases; J trimming: 11 bases; junction bases outside the gene matches: 24. Germline CDR1 reads ENHRY; CDR2 reads SYGVKD. The CDR3 totals 19 residues. The CDR3, as DNA: TGTGCCATCAGTGGGACGTCGACAGGGGCGAATCAATTCACTTCCAAACTGTTTTTT. Its translation: CAISGTSTGANQFTSKLFF.

As DNA, the CDR3 is TGTGCCTGGGGGAGGAGGGACGGAGTGTACTCCTACGAGCAGTACTTC. Amino acids: CAWGRRDGVYSYEQYF. J is TRBJ2-7 and V is TRBV30; TRBD2 is a possible D gene (6 bases). Per germline, CDR1 GTSNPN and CDR2 SVGIG (reference sequence). This CDR3 comprises 16 residues. The V end was cut by 5 bases, the J end by 0 bases, with 20 bases between.

The chain joins TRBV19 to TRBJ2-6; 8 bases match TRBD1. The germline V gene has CDR1 LNHDA and CDR2 SQIVND (reference sequence). Unmatched junction bases numbered 23, after V lost 10 bases and J lost 3 bases. The CDR3 has 20 amino acids. As DNA, the CDR3 is TGTGCCACCAAAAGTTGGGGTAAACAGGGGGTGGACAATGGGGCCAACGTCCTGACTTTC. Translated, it gives CATKSWGKQGVDNGANVLTF. The variable domain in full, with the rest retrieved from reference TRBV19 and TRBJ2-6, is DGGITQSPKYLFRKEGQNVTLSCEQNLNHDAMYWYRQDPGQGLRLIYYSQIVNDFQKGDIAEGYSVSREKKESFPLTVTSAQKNPTAFYLCATKSWGKQGVDNGANVLTFGAGSRLTVL.